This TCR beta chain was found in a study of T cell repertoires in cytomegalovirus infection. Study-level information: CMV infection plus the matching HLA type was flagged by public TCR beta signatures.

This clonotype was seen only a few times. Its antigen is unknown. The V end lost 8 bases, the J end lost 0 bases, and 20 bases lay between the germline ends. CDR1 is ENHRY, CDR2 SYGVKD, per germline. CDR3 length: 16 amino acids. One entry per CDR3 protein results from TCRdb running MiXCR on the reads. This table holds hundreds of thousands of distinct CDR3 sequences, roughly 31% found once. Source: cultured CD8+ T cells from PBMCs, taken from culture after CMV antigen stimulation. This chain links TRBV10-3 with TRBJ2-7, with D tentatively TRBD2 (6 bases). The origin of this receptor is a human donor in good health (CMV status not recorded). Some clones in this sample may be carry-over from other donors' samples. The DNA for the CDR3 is TGTGCCATCGGCGGAGGGCCAAACCAGCCCTCCTACGAGCAGTACTTC. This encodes CAIGGGPNQPSYEQYF.